The clone carrying this TCR beta chain has ten or more counts. Germline V gives CDR1 MNHNY, CDR2 SVGAGI (reference sequence). The J segment lost 0 bases and the V segment lost 6 bases, leaving 8 bases of the junction unmatched. The CDR3 has 16 amino acids. The data are from a study of T-cell memory formation after mild COVID-19. TCRdb re-called the 5' RACE reads through MiXCR, storing one row per CDR3 protein. This sample has roughly 550,000 distinct CDR3 sequences, with around 20% found just once. The receptor's source is an adult woman who had mild COVID-19 (a few samples of this study predate the infection). Cell type and time point are not known. This chain joins TRBV6-6 and TRBJ2-1, with TRBD1 identical over 7 bases. Sequenced material: PBMCs or a T cell subset sorted from them (not recorded which). Here the CDR3 reads CASSQTGKGSYNEQFF. CDR3 coding DNA: TGTGCCAGCAGCCAGACAGGGAAGGGCTCCTACAATGAGCAGTTCTTC.